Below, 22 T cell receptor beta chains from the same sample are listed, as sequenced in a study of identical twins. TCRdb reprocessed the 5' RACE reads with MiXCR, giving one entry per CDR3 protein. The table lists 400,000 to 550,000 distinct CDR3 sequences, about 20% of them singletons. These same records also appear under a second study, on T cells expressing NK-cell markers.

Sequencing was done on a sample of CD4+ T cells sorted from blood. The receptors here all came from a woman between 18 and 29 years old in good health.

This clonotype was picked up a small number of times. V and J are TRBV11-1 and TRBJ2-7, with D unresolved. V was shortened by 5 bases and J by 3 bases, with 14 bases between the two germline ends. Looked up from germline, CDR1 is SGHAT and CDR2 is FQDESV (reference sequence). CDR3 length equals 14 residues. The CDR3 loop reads CASSHQPSFYEQYF. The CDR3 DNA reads TGTGCCAGCAGCCATCAACCCAGCTTCTACGAGCAGTACTTC. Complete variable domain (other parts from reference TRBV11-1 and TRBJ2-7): EAEVAQSPRYKITEKSQAVAFWCDPISGHATLYWYRQILGQGPELLVQFQDESVVDDSQLPKDRFSAERLKGVDSTLKIQPAELGDSAMYLCASSHQPSFYEQYFGPGTRLTVT.

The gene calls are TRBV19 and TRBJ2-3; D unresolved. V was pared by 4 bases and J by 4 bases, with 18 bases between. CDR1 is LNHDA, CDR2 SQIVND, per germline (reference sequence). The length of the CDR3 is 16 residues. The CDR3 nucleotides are TGTGCCAGTAGTACCTACGATTCCAGCCTCCCAGATACGCAGTATTTT. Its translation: CASSTYDSSLPDTQYF. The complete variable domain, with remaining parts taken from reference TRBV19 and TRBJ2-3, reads DGGITQSPKYLFRKEGQNVTLSCEQNLNHDAMYWYRQDPGQGLRLIYYSQIVNDFQKGDIAEGYSVSREKKESFPLTVTSAQKNPTAFYLCASSTYDSSLPDTQYFGPGTRLTVL.

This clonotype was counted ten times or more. The CDR3 protein is CASSQDRKLAGDTQYF. As DNA, the CDR3 is TGCGCCAGCAGCCAAGATCGGAAACTAGCGGGCGATACGCAGTATTTT. The V gene is TRBV4-3, the J gene TRBJ2-3; 9 bases map to TRBD2. Germline CDR1 is LGHNA and CDR2 is YSLEER. The CDR3 has 16 residues. Trimming at V came to 0 bases and at J to 6 bases, leaving 7 bases not matched to a gene.

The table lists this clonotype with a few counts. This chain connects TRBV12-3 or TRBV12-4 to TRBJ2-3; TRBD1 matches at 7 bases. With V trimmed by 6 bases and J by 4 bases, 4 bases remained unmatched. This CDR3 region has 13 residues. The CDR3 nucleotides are TGTGCCAGCAGGGCGCAGGGGGCAGATACGCAGTATTTT. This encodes CASRAQGADTQYF.

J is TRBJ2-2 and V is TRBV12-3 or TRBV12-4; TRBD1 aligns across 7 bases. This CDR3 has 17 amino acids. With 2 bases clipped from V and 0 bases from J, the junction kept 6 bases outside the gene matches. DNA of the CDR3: TGTGCCAGCAGTTTATTAGGGGGCACCGCGAACACCGGGGAGCTGTTTTTT. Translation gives CASSLLGGTANTGELFF.

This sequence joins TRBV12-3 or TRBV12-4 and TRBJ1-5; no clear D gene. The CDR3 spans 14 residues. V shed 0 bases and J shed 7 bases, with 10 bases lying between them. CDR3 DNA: TGTGCCAGCAGTTTAGCGGGGTCCGGGCAGCCCCAGCATTTT. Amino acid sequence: CASSLAGSGQPQHF.

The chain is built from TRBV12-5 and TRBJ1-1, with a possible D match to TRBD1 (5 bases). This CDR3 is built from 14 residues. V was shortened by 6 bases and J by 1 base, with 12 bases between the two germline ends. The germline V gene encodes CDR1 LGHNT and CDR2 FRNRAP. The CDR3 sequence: CASGRDLENTEAFF. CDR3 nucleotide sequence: TGTGCTAGTGGCAGGGACCTCGAGAACACTGAAGCTTTCTTT.

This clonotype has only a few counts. For the CDR3, the DNA is TGTGCCATCAGGAGGGGGCAGGGGGCTAACAATGAGCAGTTCTTC. Protein product: CAIRRGQGANNEQFF. The chain employs TRBV10-3 and TRBJ2-1, with 8 bases matching TRBD1. CDR1 and CDR2 (germline): ENHRY, SYGVKD. This CDR3 has 15 residues. Trimming at V came to 6 bases and at J to 5 bases, leaving 9 bases not matched to a gene.

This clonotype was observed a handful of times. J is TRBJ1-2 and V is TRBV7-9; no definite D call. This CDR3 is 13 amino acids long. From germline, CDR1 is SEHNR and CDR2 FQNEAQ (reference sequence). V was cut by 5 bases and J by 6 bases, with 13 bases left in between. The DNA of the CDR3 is TGTGCCAGCAGCCGCCTATGGGCTCATGGCTACACCTTC. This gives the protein CASSRLWAHGYTF.

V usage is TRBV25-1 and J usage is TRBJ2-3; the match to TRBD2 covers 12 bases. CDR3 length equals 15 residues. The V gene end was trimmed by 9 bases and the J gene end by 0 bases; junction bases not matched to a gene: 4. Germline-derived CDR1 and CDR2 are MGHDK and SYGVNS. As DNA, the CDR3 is TGTGCCAGGGGGACTAGCGGGTTCAGCACAGATACGCAGTATTTT. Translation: CARGTSGFSTDTQYF. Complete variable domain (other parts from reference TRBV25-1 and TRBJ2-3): EADIYQTPRYLVIGTGKKITLECSQTMGHDKMYWYQQDPGMELHLIHYSYGVNSTEKGDLSSESTVSRIRTEHFPLTLESARPSHTSQYLCARGTSGFSTDTQYFGPGTRLTVL.

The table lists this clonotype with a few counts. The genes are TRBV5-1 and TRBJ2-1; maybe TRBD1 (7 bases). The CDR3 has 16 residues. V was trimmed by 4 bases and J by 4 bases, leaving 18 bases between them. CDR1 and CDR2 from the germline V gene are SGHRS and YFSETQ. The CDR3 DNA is TGCGCCAGCAGCCCATCCGCGGGGACAGAGTACAATGAGCAGTTCTTC. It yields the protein CASSPSAGTEYNEQFF.

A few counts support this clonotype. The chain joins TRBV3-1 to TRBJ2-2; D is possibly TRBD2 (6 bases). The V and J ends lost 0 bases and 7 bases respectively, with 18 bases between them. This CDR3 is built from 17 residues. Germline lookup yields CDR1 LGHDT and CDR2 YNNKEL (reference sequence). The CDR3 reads CASSQDPGGGWSGELFF. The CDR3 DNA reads TGTGCCAGCAGCCAAGACCCCGGGGGAGGCTGGAGCGGGGAGCTGTTTTTT.

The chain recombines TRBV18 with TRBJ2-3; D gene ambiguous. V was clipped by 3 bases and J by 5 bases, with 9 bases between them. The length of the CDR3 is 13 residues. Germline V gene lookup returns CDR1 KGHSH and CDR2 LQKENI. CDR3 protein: CASSPLLRDTQYF. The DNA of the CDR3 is TGTGCCAGCTCACCCCTTTTGAGAGATACGCAGTATTTT.

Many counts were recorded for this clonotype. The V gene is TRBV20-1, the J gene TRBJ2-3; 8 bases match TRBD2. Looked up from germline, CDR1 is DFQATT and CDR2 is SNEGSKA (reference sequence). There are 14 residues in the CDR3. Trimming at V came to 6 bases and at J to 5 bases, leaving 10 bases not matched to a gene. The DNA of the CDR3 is TGCAGTGCCTTAGCGGGGTTTATTCTAGATACGCAGTATTTT. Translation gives CSALAGFILDTQYF.

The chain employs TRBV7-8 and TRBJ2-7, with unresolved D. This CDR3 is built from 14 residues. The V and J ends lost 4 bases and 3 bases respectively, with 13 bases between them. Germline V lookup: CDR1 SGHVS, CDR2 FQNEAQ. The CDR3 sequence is CASSSRTEFYEQYF. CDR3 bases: TGTGCCAGCAGCTCCCGGACGGAATTCTACGAGCAGTACTTC.

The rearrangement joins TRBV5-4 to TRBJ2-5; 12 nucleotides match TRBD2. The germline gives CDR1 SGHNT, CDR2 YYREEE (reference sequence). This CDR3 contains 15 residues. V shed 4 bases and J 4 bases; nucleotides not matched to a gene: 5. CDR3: CASSLRLAGAETQYF. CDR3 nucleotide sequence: TGTGCCAGCAGCCTAAGACTAGCGGGAGCAGAGACCCAGTACTTC.

CDR3 in amino acids: CASSQDISRSYNEQFF. The CDR3 nucleotides read TGTGCCAGCAGCCAAGATATCTCAAGATCATACAATGAGCAGTTCTTC. This chain uses TRBV4-2 with TRBJ2-1; D is unresolved. Germline CDR1 is LGHNA and CDR2 is YNFKEQ. V lost 0 bases to trimming and J lost 4 bases, with 13 bases between them. This CDR3 comprises 16 residues.

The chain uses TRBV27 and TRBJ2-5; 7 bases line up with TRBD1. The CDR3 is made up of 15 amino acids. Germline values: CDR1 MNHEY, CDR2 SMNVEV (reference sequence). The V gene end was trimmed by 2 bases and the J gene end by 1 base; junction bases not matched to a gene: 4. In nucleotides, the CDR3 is TGTGCCAGCAGTTTACTAGGGACAGCCCAAGAGACCCAGTACTTC. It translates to CASSLLGTAQETQYF.

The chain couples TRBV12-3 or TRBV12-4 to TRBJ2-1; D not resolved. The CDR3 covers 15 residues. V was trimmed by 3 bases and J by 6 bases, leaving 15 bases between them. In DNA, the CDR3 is TGTGCCAGCAGTTTCGGCCTCTTAAGGGCCAATGAGCAGTTCTTC. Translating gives CASSFGLLRANEQFF.

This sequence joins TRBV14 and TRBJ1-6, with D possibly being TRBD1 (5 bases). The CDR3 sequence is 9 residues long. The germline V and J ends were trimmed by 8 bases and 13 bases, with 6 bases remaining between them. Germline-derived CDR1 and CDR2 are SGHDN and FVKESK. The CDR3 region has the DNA TGTGCCAGCTGGGGCCCCCTCCACTTT. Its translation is CASWGPLHF.

CDR3 sequence reads: CARRTGVTGELFF. Written as DNA, the CDR3 is TGTGCCCGTCGGACAGGGGTCACCGGGGAGCTGTTTTTT. The rearrangement joins TRBV30 to TRBJ2-2; 9 nucleotides line up with TRBD1. J lost 4 bases, V lost 8 bases, and 5 bases had no gene match. Germline V CDR1 and CDR2: GTSNPN, SVGIG (reference sequence). This CDR3 is 13 amino acids long.

The CDR3: CALQRGPRTYEQYF. The CDR3 coding sequence is TGTGCTTTACAGCGCGGGCCTCGCACCTACGAGCAGTACTTC. This chain joins TRBV6-1 and TRBJ2-7; possibly TRBD2 for D (5 bases). The CDR3 is 14 amino acids. Looked up from germline, CDR1 is MNHNS and CDR2 is SASEGT.